The 16 T cell receptor beta chains below were found in one sample sequenced in a study of blood T cell repertoires in COVID-19 (dated by TCRdb to 2019 to 2021). The library was prepared using the immunoSEQ multiplex PCR assay. TCRdb holds this immuneACCESS table with in-frame rearrangements only. Some clones are missing; in checked studies, unresolved V genes explain under half, and the rest has no known cause. The sample yields 200,000 to 250,000 clones; about 86% were counted once. The ten largest clones capture around 3.1% of the sample. The sequenced sample was peripheral blood. Receptors were obtained from a woman between 25 and 40 years old who had recovered from COVID-19.

The chain carries TRBV27 and TRBJ1-4; 8 nucleotides agree with TRBD1. Trimming removed 6 bases from V and 4 bases from J; junction bases left unmatched: 7. The germline gives CDR1 MNHEY, CDR2 SMNVEV (reference sequence). The CDR3 loop spans 15 amino acids. CDR3 protein: CASSTWTGRNEKLFF. CDR3 bases: TGTGCCAGCAGCACCTGGACAGGGCGTAATGAAAAACTGTTTTTT.

This chain uses TRBV15 with TRBJ2-7; 8 nucleotides align to TRBD2. This CDR3 comprises 15 residues. J was trimmed by 1 base and V by 5 bases; bases with no gene match: 7. Germline loops: CDR1 LNHNV, CDR2 YYDKDF (reference sequence). CDR3 in DNA: TGTGCCACCAGCGCGGGACTAGGGCCTTCCTACGAGCAGTACTTC. Translated: CATSAGLGPSYEQYF.

CDR3 sequence reads: CSGTDRVSYEQYF. CDR3 sequence (DNA): TGCAGCGGGACCGACAGGGTCTCCTACGAGCAGTACTTC. The chain links TRBV29-1 to TRBJ2-7, with 7 bases matching TRBD1. V trimming: 7 bases; J trimming: 0 bases; junction bases outside the gene matches: 6. This CDR3 has 13 residues. CDR1 is SQVTM and CDR2 is ANQGSEA in the germline V gene.

The chain couples TRBV7-9 to TRBJ2-2, with 7 bases fitting TRBD1. Trimming at V came to 5 bases and at J to 6 bases, leaving 6 bases not matched to a gene. This CDR3 is 14 amino acids long. CDR1 SEHNR and CDR2 FQNEAQ come from the germline V gene (reference sequence). DNA of the CDR3: TGTGCCAGCAGCCCAGACAGGGTGGCCGGGGAGCTGTTTTTT. This codes for CASSPDRVAGELFF.

The gene calls are TRBV5-5 and TRBJ2-7, with D possibly being TRBD2 (6 bases). V lost 2 bases to trimming and J lost 4 bases, with 16 bases between them. CDR3 size: 15 residues. CDR1 is SGHKS, CDR2 YYEKEE, per germline (reference sequence). As DNA, the CDR3 is TGTGCCAGCAGCTTAAGAGGACTACCTTGGTACGAGCAGTACTTC. This translates into CASSLRGLPWYEQYF.

The CDR3 region has the DNA TGTGCCATCAGTGCCATTGTGGGGGACAGTGAAGCTTTCTTT. It is translated as CAISAIVGDSEAFF. The rearrangement links TRBV10-3 to TRBJ1-1; 7 nucleotides agree with TRBD1. Germline V gene sequence: CDR1 ENHRY, CDR2 SYGVKD. This CDR3 region has 14 residues. The ends lost 4 bases at V and 7 bases at J; junction bases unmatched: 9.

The gene calls are TRBV29-1 and TRBJ2-5; the D gene is possibly TRBD1 (6 bases). Germline CDR1 is SQVTM and CDR2 is ANQGSEA. The CDR3 contains 14 residues. Deletions cut 4 bases from V and 5 bases from J, with 17 bases between. The CDR3 loop is CSVVPQGSGETQYF. CDR3 nucleotide sequence: TGCAGCGTTGTTCCTCAGGGGTCGGGGGAGACCCAGTACTTC.

This chain uses TRBV28 with TRBJ2-7; TRBD2 agrees at 7 bases. CDR3 size: 14 residues. V gave up 3 bases and J gave up 3 bases; unmatched junction bases: 5. Looked up from germline, CDR1 is MDHEN and CDR2 is SYDVKM. CDR3: CASSFLPGGYEQYF. The CDR3 region has the DNA TGTGCCAGCAGTTTTCTCCCGGGGGGCTACGAGCAGTACTTC.

The gene calls are TRBV11-1 and TRBJ1-1, with 9 bases aligning to TRBD1. The CDR3 loop spans 15 amino acids. Looked up from germline, CDR1 is SGHAT and CDR2 is FQDESV (reference sequence). V lost 5 bases and J lost 2; bases outside the gene matches: 6. The CDR3 loop reads CASSPRDRANTEAFF. Written as DNA, the CDR3 is TGTGCCAGCAGCCCCCGGGACAGGGCAAACACTGAAGCTTTCTTT.

This clone showed up just a few times. The rearrangement uses TRBV6-5 and TRBJ2-5; 8 positions match TRBD2. The CDR3 is 15 residues long. Germline lookup yields CDR1 MNHEY and CDR2 SVGAGI. Trimming removed 4 bases from V and 2 bases from J; junction bases left unmatched: 6. The CDR3 bases are TGTGCCAGCAGTTTCCGACTAGCGACTCAAGAGACCCAGTACTTC. It is translated as CASSFRLATQETQYF.

V gene TRBV5-1 combines with J gene TRBJ2-3, with TRBD2 identical over 11 bases. V was pared by 0 bases and J by 3 bases, with 12 bases of the junction left unmatched. The CDR3 extends over 19 amino acids. From germline, CDR1 is SGHRS and CDR2 YFSETQ. The CDR3, as DNA: TGCGCCAGCAGCTTGGGCTCCCCACTAGCGGGAGAGGGTACAGATACGCAGTATTTT. It specifies CASSLGSPLAGEGTDTQYF.

The gene calls are TRBV27 and TRBJ2-5; the match to TRBD2 covers 9 bases. Germline V gene data show CDR1 as MNHEY and CDR2 as SMNVEV (reference sequence). V lost 3 bases to trimming and J lost 5 bases; unmatched junction nucleotides: 4. This CDR3 region has 14 residues. The CDR3 DNA reads TGTGCCAGCAGTTTCTCCGGACTAGCGGAGACCCAGTACTTC. Translating gives CASSFSGLAETQYF.

CDR3 DNA: TGTGCCAGCAGCTACGAAGGGGATAATAATGAAAAACTGTTTTTT. This encodes CASSYEGDNNEKLFF. The genes are TRBV13 and TRBJ1-4, with a tentative D call TRBD1 (5 bases). CDR3 length equals 15 residues. V lost 4 bases to trimming and J lost 4 bases, with 13 bases between them. The germline V gene has CDR1 PRHDT and CDR2 FYEKMQ (reference sequence).

This rearrangement joins TRBV7-3 to TRBJ1-1, with a weak D call TRBD1 (6 bases). The V end was cut by 4 bases, the J end by 4 bases, with 13 bases between. Germline CDR1 reads SGHTA; CDR2 reads FQGTGA. CDR3 length: 14 amino acids. DNA of the CDR3: TGTGCCAGCAGCTCCCAGGGGCCGGGCACTGAAGCTTTCTTT. Protein product: CASSSQGPGTEAFF.

The genes are TRBV28 and TRBJ2-3, with D possibly matching TRBD2 (7 bases). Germline V lookup: CDR1 MDHEN, CDR2 SYDVKM. CDR3 size: 15 residues. V lost 8 bases and J lost 8, with 23 bases in between. CDR3 loop: CASSGLGGGHATQYF. The CDR3 nucleotides read TGTGCCAGCTCTGGGCTAGGGGGGGGTCACGCTACGCAGTATTTT. The variable domain in full, with the rest retrieved from reference TRBV28 and TRBJ2-3, is DVKVTQSSRYLVKRTGEKVFLECVQDMDHENMFWYRQDPGLGLRLIYFSYDVKMKEKGDIPEGYSVSREKKERFSLILESASTNQTSMYLCASSGLGGGHATQYFGPGTRLTVL.

The gene calls are TRBV11-3 and TRBJ2-3; maybe TRBD1 (5 bases). Germline loops: CDR1 SGHNT, CDR2 YENEEA. Trimming pared 2 bases from V and 9 bases from J, leaving 9 bases between. The CDR3 runs 12 residues. The CDR3 spells CASSLSTGTQYF. The CDR3 nucleotides read TGTGCCAGCAGCTTATCTACAGGAACGCAGTATTTT. Together with reference TRBV11-3 and TRBJ2-3, the CDR3 gives the full variable domain: EAGVVQSPRYKIIEKKQPVAFWCNPISGHNTLYWYLQNLGQGPELLIRYENEEAVDDSQLPKDRFSAERLKGVDSTLKIQPAELGDSAVYLCASSLSTGTQYFGPGTRLTVL.